The rows below give T cell receptor beta chains drawn from one sample of a study of cytomegalovirus exposure and HLA in healthy donors. Sequencing used immunoSEQ multiplex PCR; TCRdb keeps in-frame clones, though not all of them. In the table there are under 200,000 clones, approximately 87% of which are singletons. The sample comprised PBMCs. All receptors come from a woman in her 30s in good health and CMV-seronegative. The CDR3 runs from the conserved cysteine through the conserved F or W. The order of the fields is J gene, V gene, CDR3 protein.

TRBJ2-7,TRBV5-1,CASKPGTSNWEQYF
TRBJ2-7,TRBV5-6,CASSRGPAGEQYF
TRBJ2-3,TRBV11-3,CASSLTSGHDTQYF
TRBJ2-7,TRBV7-2,CASSFPGRGHEQYF
TRBJ2-2,TRBV7-3,CASSPRGAGGTGELFF
TRBJ2-3,TRBV5-6,CASSSWTGGQDTQYF
TRBJ1-5,TRBV4-3,CASSQGGNQPQHF
TRBJ1-4,TRBV30,CAWSVRLTTNEKLFF
TRBJ2-2,TRBV27,CASSPIGDPGQGAGELFF
TRBJ2-2,TRBV9,CASSVDSSTGELFF
TRBJ2-1,TRBV5-4,CASSSYVDDEQFF
TRBJ1-6,TRBV5-1,CASSWTGGSYNSPLHF
TRBJ2-5,TRBV14,CASSQSPRETQYF
TRBJ1-4,TRBV5-6,CASSHGGQVRGNEKLFF
TRBJ2-3,TRBV5-4,CASSLARGAEFSDTQYF
TRBJ2-2,TRBV27,CASSLSTGELFF
TRBJ2-1,TRBV6-1,CASSDGLGGGYEQFF
TRBJ1-1,TRBV7-2,CASSLSRVEAFF
TRBJ1-5,TRBV25-1,CASSPPGHSLPQHF
TRBJ1-1,TRBV6-1,CASSDVRGDTEAFF
TRBJ1-1,TRBV6-5,CASRDGTVNTEAFF
TRBJ1-2,TRBV7-9,CASSLHFRDRGIYGYTF
TRBJ2-7,TRBV7-3,CASSPGTGTVDEQYF
TRBJ2-7,TRBV28,CASSQLAVYEQYF
TRBJ2-3,TRBV6-4,CASSDGSTDTQYF